This TCR beta chain was captured by sequencing in a study of T cell responses to AZD1222 COVID-19 vaccine (dated by TCRdb to about 2021). Regarding the research as a whole: TCR sequencing was performed for 230 to 250 trial participants, of whom 200 to 210 were given two doses of AZD1222 and 26 were given two doses of MenACWY control vaccine. Trial participants were enrolled by age into subgroups of 18-55, 56-69 and 70-plus years, and roughly 150, 30 and 60 TCR-sequenced participants, respectively, were included in these subgroups. Overall study results and their limits: The 56-69-year group was small, and its depth increase did not reach significance, likely because of low power. Conclusions about previously exposed vaccinees were limited because only six AZD1222 recipients were SARS-CoV-2 seropositive at baseline. Epitopes outside the regions mutated in the B.1.351 and B.1.1.7 variants were reportedly recognized by nearly half of the unique spike-specific TCRs. After two AZD1222 doses, spike-specific TCR breadth and depth were significantly higher than at day 0 and than in MenACWY recipients. Participants were mostly white British and included more females than males, and it was suggested by the authors that clonal diversity may have been underestimated. Because no day 14 peak-response samples were available, the repertoires could be characterized only after the peak T cell response. The vaccine-associated CD4 TCRs covered the entire spike protein, and the dominant responses fell in regions 160-218 and 743-854.

Concerning this clone: Its antigen remains undetermined. Germline and junction disagree at one end, which may indicate a read error.

The CDR3 regions of human TCRbeta chains were subjected to immunosequencing. Per the source publication's procedure: TCRs in the repertoires were compared against a reference library of SARS-CoV-2-specific TCRs that had been generated with the MIRA antigen-specificity platform. Breadth meant the fraction of unique TCRs that were SARS-CoV-2-associated, whereas depth meant the fraction of total T cells that were SARS-CoV-2-associated. Using the MIRA data, every spike-specific TCR was mapped to the spike region that the TCR reacted to and assigned to either a CD4 or a CD8 class. Log10-transformed breadth and depth values were compared by one-way ANOVA with Sidak's multiple comparisons tests. What TCRdb holds here is the immuneACCESS table cut down to in-frame rearrangements. Part of the clones is not present; checked against another copy, under half of the missing clones reflect an unresolved V gene, and the others are unexplained. Clone size and V and J calls were adopted from that table, with D and trimming inferred from the DNA. This sample is represented by about 140,000 clones; 93% of them were singletons. Of the sample, 12% falls within the top ten clones.

The time point label, as the study defines it: sample from adult after SARS-CoV-2 infection, after symptom onset. A couple of convalescent COVID-19 patients, sampled after symptom onset from adults with prior SARS-CoV-2 infection, were also TCR-sequenced for comparison. The TCR comes from an adult who had recovered from COVID-19. Sequenced material: peripheral blood, taken after recovery from COVID-19.

This receptor has the CDR3 CASRTGTGSPNAQFF. The base sequence is TGTGCCAGTAGAACCGGGACAGGGAGCCCCAATGCGCAGTTCTTC. The sequence joins TRBV19 to TRBJ2-1; 9 nucleotides in the junction match TRBD1. Including the terminal cysteine and phenylalanine, the CDR3 comprises 15 residues. Only the CDR3 portion is preserved as DNA: 45 bases, with reading frame beginning at the first base. The germline V gene (reference sequence) supplies CDR1 LNHDA and CDR2 SQIVND. Supplemented by the reference TRBV19 and TRBJ2-1 proteins around the CDR3, the complete variable domain is DGGITQSPKYLFRKEGQNVTLSCEQNLNHDAMYWYRQDPGQGLRLIYYSQIVNDFQKGDIAEGYSVSREKKESFPLTVTSAQKNPTAFYLCASRTGTGSPNAQFFGPGTRLTVL.